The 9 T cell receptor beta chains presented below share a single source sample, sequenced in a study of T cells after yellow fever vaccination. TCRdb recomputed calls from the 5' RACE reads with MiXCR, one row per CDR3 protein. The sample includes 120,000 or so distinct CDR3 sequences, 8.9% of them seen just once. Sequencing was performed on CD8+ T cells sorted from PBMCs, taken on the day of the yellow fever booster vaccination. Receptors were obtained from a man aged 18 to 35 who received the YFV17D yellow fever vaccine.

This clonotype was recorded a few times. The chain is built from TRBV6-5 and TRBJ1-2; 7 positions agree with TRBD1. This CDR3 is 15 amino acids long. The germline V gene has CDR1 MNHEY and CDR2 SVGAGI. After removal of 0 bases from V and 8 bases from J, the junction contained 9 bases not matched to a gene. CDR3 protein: CASSYSVTRGLGYTF. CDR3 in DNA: TGTGCCAGCAGTTACTCGGTCACGAGGGGGCTGGGCTACACCTTC.

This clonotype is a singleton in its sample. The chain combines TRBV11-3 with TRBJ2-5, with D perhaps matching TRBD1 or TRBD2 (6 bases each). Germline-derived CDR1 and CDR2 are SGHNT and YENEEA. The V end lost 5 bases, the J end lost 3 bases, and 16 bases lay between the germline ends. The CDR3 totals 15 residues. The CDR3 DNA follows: TGTGCCAGCAGCCGCGGGACATTGAAGGAAGAGACCCAGTACTTC. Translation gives CASSRGTLKEETQYF.

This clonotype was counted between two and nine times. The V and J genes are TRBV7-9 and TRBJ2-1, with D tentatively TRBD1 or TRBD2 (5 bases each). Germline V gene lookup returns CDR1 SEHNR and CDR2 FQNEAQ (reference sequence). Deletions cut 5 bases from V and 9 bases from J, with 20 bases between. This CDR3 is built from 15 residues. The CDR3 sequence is CASSTPGPVGGEQFF. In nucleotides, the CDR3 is TGTGCCAGCAGCACCCCAGGGCCCGTTGGGGGTGAGCAGTTCTTC.

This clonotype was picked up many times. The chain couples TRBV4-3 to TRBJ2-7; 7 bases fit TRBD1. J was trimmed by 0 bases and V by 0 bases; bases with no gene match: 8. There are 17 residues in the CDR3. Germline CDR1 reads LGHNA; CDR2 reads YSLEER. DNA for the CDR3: TGCGCCAGCAGCCAAGACCGGACAGGCCGAGCCTCCTACGAGCAGTACTTC. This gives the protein CASSQDRTGRASYEQYF.

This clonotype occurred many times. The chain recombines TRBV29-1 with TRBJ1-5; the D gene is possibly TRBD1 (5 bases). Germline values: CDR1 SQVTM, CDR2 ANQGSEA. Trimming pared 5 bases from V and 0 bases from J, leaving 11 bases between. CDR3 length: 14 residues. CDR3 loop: CSVWDLYSNQPQHF. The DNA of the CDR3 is TGCAGCGTTTGGGACCTTTATAGCAATCAGCCCCAGCATTTT. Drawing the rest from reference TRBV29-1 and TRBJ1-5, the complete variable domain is SAVISQKPSRDICQRGTSLTIQCQVDSQVTMMFWYRQQPGQSLTLIATANQGSEATYESGFVIDKFPISRPNLTFSTLTVSNMSPEDSSIYLCSVWDLYSNQPQHFGDGTRLSIL.

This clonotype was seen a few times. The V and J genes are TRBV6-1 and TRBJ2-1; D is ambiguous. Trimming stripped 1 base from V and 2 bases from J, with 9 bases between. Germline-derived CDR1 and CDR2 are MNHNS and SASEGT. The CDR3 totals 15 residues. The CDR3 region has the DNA TGTGCCAGCAGTGAAGAGGGTATCCCCTACAATGAGCAGTTCTTC. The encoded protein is CASSEEGIPYNEQFF.

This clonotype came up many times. CDR3 region: CASSLTDRHEQYF. The DNA for the CDR3 is TGCGCCAGCAGCTTAACCGACAGGCACGAGCAGTACTTC. The rearrangement joins TRBV5-1 to TRBJ2-7; possible D gene TRBD1, 6 bases. Germline V gene lookup returns CDR1 SGHRS and CDR2 YFSETQ. The CDR3 length is 13 residues. Trimming left V 2 bases short and J 5 bases short, with 11 bases between. Full variable domain (missing parts from reference TRBV5-1 and TRBJ2-7): KAGVTQTPRYLIKTRGQQVTLSCSPISGHRSVSWYQQTPGQGLQFLFEYFSETQRNKGNFPGRFSGRQFSNSRSEMNVSTLELGDSALYLCASSLTDRHEQYFGPGTRLTVT.

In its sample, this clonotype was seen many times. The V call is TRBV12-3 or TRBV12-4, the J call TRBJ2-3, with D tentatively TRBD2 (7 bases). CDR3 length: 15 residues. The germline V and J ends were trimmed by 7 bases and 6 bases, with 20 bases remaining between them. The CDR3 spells CASTSPEGGADTQYF. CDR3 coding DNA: TGTGCCAGCACCTCCCCCGAAGGGGGGGCTGATACGCAGTATTTT.

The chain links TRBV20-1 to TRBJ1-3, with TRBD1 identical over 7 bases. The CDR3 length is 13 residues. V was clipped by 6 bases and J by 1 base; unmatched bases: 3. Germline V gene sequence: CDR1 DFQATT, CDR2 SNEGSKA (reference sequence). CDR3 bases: TGCAGTGCCACGACAGGGTCTGGAAACACCATATATTTT. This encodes CSATTGSGNTIYF.